Included here is one T cell receptor beta chain sequence, with context. The antigen remains unidentified. This entry comes from a study of T cell repertoires in cytomegalovirus infection. Study information: Public TCR beta signatures were indicative of both CMV infection and a matching HLA type. Study results and caveats: The cumulative frequency of public TCR beta families identified carriers of CMV plus the relevant HLA.

Each CDR3 protein is one row after TCRdb ran MiXCR on the reads. In the table there are some 800,000 distinct CDR3 sequences, approximately 30% of which are singletons. The length of the CDR3 is 16 residues. CDR1 is SGHVS and CDR2 is FNYEAQ in the germline V gene. The ends lost 6 bases at V and 2 bases at J; junction bases unmatched: 7. The TCR comes from a human donor in good health (CMV status not recorded). Some clones in this sample may be carry-over from other donors' samples. The chain joins TRBV7-6 to TRBJ2-3, with 11 bases identical to TRBD2. Sequenced here: cultured CD8+ T cells from PBMCs, sampled from culture after CMV antigen stimulation. CDR3 bases: TGTGCCAGCAGAGAACTAGCGGGGGACTCCACAGATACGCAGTATTTT. As protein: CASRELAGDSTDTQYF.